The table lists the clone carrying this T cell receptor (beta chain) with a few counts. Its antigen is still unknown. The study gave focal radiation plus ipilimumab CTLA-4 blockade to patients with chemo-refractory metastatic non-small-cell lung cancer. These data belong to a study of radiotherapy plus CTLA-4 blockade in lung cancer. The overall study: Of all patients, around 20% responded objectively and approximately 31% showed disease control. Study-wide results and limits: Response was reportedly best predicted by early blood T cell clone dynamics, with interferon-beta. There was expansion of tumor-derived TCR clones in blood after radiotherapy plus ipilimumab.

Profiling relied on immunoSEQ multiplex PCR, and the TCRdb table lists in-frame clones only, not all of them. The sample lists approximately 47,000 clones, approximately 78% seen once, with approximately 3.4% in the top ten. Germline V gene lookup returns CDR1 MNHEY and CDR2 SVGAGI. The CDR3 contains 14 residues. The ends were cut back, 5 bases at V and 4 bases at J, with 14 bases in the middle. The TCR originated in a human donor with non-small cell lung cancer who had stable disease on radiotherapy plus ipilimumab. This chain links TRBV6-5 with TRBJ1-2; TRBD1 is a possible D gene (6 bases). The source was peripheral blood, collected from a patient treated with radiotherapy plus ipilimumab. The CDR3 is CASSPRQAFYGYTF. CDR3 sequence (DNA): TGTGCCAGCAGTCCTCGACAGGCCTTCTATGGCTACACCTTC.